This TCR beta chain was found in a study of cytomegalovirus exposure and HLA in healthy donors. Use of 60 Vbeta and 13 Jbeta primers characterized the PCR. Profiling relied on immunoSEQ multiplex PCR, and the TCRdb table lists in-frame clones only, not all of them. Of 100,000 to 150,000 clones listed, under 85% are singletons. This clone appeared a few times. CDR1 MNHEY and CDR2 SMNVEV come from the germline V gene (reference sequence). The CDR3 contains 17 residues. V gave up 4 bases and J gave up 9 bases, with 22 bases separating them. The chain joins TRBV27 to TRBJ1-6, with a tentative D call TRBD1 (5 bases). The sequenced sample consisted of PBMCs. The TCR was taken from a middle-aged woman in good health and CMV-seropositive. CDR3 DNA sequence: TGTGCCAGCAGTTCCCCCCTACGGGGGTTGCGAAGTTCACCCCTCCACTTT. Protein product: CASSSPLRGLRSSPLHF.